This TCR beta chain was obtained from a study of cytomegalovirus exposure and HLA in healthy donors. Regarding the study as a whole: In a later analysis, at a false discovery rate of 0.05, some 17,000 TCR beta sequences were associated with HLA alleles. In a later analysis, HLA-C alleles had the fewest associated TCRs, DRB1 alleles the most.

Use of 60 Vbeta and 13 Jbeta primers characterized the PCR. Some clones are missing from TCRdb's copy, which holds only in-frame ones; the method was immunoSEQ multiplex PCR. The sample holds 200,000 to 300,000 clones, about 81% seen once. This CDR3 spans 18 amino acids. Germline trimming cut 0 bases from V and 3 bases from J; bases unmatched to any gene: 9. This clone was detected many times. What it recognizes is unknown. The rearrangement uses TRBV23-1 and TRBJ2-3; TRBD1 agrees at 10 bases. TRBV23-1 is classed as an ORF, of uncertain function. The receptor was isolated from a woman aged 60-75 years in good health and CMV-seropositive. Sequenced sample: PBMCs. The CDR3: CASSQSGGQGQGTDTQYF. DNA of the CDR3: TGCGCCAGCAGTCAATCGGGGGGACAGGGGCAAGGGACAGATACGCAGTATTTT.